These 16 T cell receptor beta chains share one sample of origin, sequenced in a study of CD8+CD57+ T cells in acquired aplastic anemia. Selection for sequencing was limited to patients who had shown CD8+CD57+ cell expansion by flow cytometry. TCR beta VDJ and CDR3 were profiled, and genomic DNA was the template. TCRdb analysed the reads with MiXCR anew, one entry per CDR3 protein. The data hold around 190,000 distinct CDR3 sequences, with roughly 50% observed a single time. Material: sorted CD4+, CD8+, or CD8+CD57+ T cells (not recorded which) from PBMCs. These receptors came from a human donor with aplastic anemia.

The rearrangement uses TRBV5-5 and TRBJ1-2; no reliable D call. Germline CDR1 reads SGHKS; CDR2 reads YYEKEE (reference sequence). The V end lost 0 bases, the J end lost 3 bases, and 9 bases lay between the germline ends. The CDR3 is made up of 14 amino acids. Here the CDR3 reads CASSLVVLDYGYTF. In DNA, the CDR3 is TGTGCCAGCAGCTTGGTGGTCTTAGACTATGGCTACACCTTC.

Turning to this clonotype: It may be a read error: a sequence one base away is much more abundant. The rearrangement joins TRBV5-6 to TRBJ2-1; D unclear. Germline V gene lookup returns CDR1 SGHDT and CDR2 YYEEEE. This CDR3 is 16 amino acids long. V lost 3 bases and J lost 6, with 19 bases in between. CDR3 DNA sequence: TGTGCCAGCAGCTCGGTTGTCAGTACGTCACTCAATGAGCAGTTCTTC. This codes for CASSSVVSTSLNEQFF.

The CDR3 region has the DNA TGTGCCAGCAGCCAGGAGGTAAATACGCAGTATTTT. Protein sequence: CASSQEVNTQYF. The chain has TRBV7-2 and TRBJ2-3, with D maybe TRBD2 (5 bases). The V and J ends lost 5 bases and 7 bases respectively, with 10 bases between them. Germline lookup yields CDR1 SGHTA and CDR2 FQGNSA. This CDR3 is built from 12 residues.

This clonotype was counted a single time. The V gene is TRBV10-3, the J gene TRBJ2-1; no firm D call. The CDR3 has 13 amino acids. CDR1 ENHRY and CDR2 SYGVKD come from the germline V gene. Trimming left V 5 bases short and J 4 bases short, with 9 bases between. The CDR3 here is CAISPVGYNEQFF. The DNA for the CDR3 is TGTGCCATCAGTCCAGTGGGGTACAATGAGCAGTTCTTC.

This clonotype was observed at least ten times. The genes are TRBV10-3 and TRBJ1-2; TRBD1 is a possible D gene (5 bases). The CDR3 is 13 residues long. Trimming took off 3 bases at V and 7 bases at J, with 12 bases between the two ends. CDR1 is ENHRY and CDR2 is SYGVKD in the germline V gene. The CDR3 region has the DNA TGTGCCATCAGTGAAAAGGGGTGGGGTGGCTACACCTTC. Protein: CAISEKGWGGYTF.

This clonotype was observed many times. CDR3 sequence: CSARDRPPSNQPQHF. The DNA for the CDR3 is TGCAGTGCTAGAGATCGCCCTCCTAGCAATCAGCCCCAGCATTTT. J is TRBJ1-5 and V is TRBV20-1, with no clear D. Deletions cut 0 bases from V and 0 bases from J, with 9 bases between. Germline values: CDR1 DFQATT, CDR2 SNEGSKA (reference sequence). This CDR3 has 15 amino acids.

The chain uses TRBV13 and TRBJ2-5; no reliable D call. Trimming removed 3 bases at V and 4 bases at J, with 21 bases between. Germline V gene sequence: CDR1 PRHDT, CDR2 FYEKMQ (reference sequence). This CDR3 region has 17 residues. This chain's CDR3 is CASSFVGLSQTGETQYF. The CDR3 DNA reads as TGTGCCAGCAGCTTCGTGGGGTTATCCCAGACCGGAGAGACCCAGTACTTC.

This chain joins TRBV10-3 and TRBJ1-2; 9 nucleotides match TRBD1. Germline-derived CDR1 and CDR2 are ENHRY and SYGVKD. The CDR3 spans 17 residues. J gave up 2 bases and V 1 base, and 8 bases lay outside the gene matches. The CDR3 DNA is TGTGCCATCAGTGAGTGGAACAGGGGGCAAGTAAACTATGGCTACACCTTC. Translated, it gives CAISEWNRGQVNYGYTF.

This clonotype was picked up many times. The chain employs TRBV14 and TRBJ2-1; 10 nucleotides match TRBD1. This CDR3 has 13 residues. Germline CDR1 is SGHDN and CDR2 is FVKESK. Unmatched junction bases numbered 7, after V lost 2 bases and J lost 15 bases. Here the CDR3 DNA reads TGTGCCAGCAGCCAATACGGGACAGGGGATCGGTTCTTC. Protein sequence: CASSQYGTGDRFF.

The V and J genes are TRBV5-8 and TRBJ1-2; TRBD1 is a possible D gene (5 bases). V shed 1 base and J shed 4 bases, with 11 bases lying between them. The CDR3 length is 14 residues. CDR1 is SGHTS, CDR2 YDEGEE, per germline. This chain's CDR3 is CASSLIDSVYGYTF. The CDR3 DNA reads as TGTGCCAGCAGCTTGATTGACAGCGTCTATGGCTACACCTTC.

The chain recombines TRBV19 with TRBJ2-7; 10 bases align to TRBD2. This CDR3 contains 15 residues. Trimming cost V 10 bases and J 5 bases; bases outside gene matches: 14. Germline-derived CDR1 and CDR2 are LNHDA and SQIVND (reference sequence). The DNA for the CDR3 is TGTGCCACTTTAGGGCCTAGCGGGAGAAGCCACGAGCAGTACTTC. This sequence encodes CATLGPSGRSHEQYF.

This clonotype was detected only once. The V call is TRBV7-3, the J call TRBJ2-1; 11 positions agree with TRBD2. The CDR3 runs to 15 residues. CDR1 is SGHTA, CDR2 FQGTGA, per germline. V trimming: 5 bases; J trimming: 8 bases; junction bases outside the gene matches: 8. The CDR3 DNA follows: TGTGCCAGCAGCCCACAGACTAGCGGGGTGTATGAGCAGTTCTTC. It is translated as CASSPQTSGVYEQFF.

The gene calls are TRBV2 and TRBJ1-5; no clear D gene. The CDR3 is made up of 17 amino acids. V shed 4 bases and J shed 0 bases, with 16 bases lying between them. Germline V gene data show CDR1 as SNHLY and CDR2 as FYNNEI. CDR3 residues: CASSALWTVNSNQPQHF. CDR3 in DNA: TGTGCCAGCAGTGCCCTCTGGACTGTAAATAGCAATCAGCCCCAGCATTTT.

This rearrangement joins TRBV4-3 to TRBJ1-2; the match to TRBD1 covers 9 bases. Germline CDR1 reads LGHNA; CDR2 reads YSLEER. Trimming removed 5 bases from V and 4 bases from J; junction bases left unmatched: 8. This CDR3 comprises 15 residues. CDR3 sequence: CASSAQGQGSYGYTF. In DNA form, the CDR3 reads TGCGCCAGCAGCGCCCAGGGACAGGGCAGCTATGGCTACACCTTC.

This clonotype was recorded many times. The chain joins TRBV5-1 to TRBJ2-7; 9 positions agree with TRBD1. Germline CDR1 SGHRS, CDR2 YFSETQ. CDR3 length: 14 residues. V shed 8 bases and J 2 bases; nucleotides not matched to a gene: 8. This CDR3 is CASANRDRAYEQYF. For the CDR3, the DNA is TGCGCCAGTGCAAACCGGGACAGGGCCTACGAGCAGTACTTC.

This sequence joins TRBV7-8 and TRBJ2-7; D gene uncertain. The germline CDR1 and CDR2 sequences are SGHVS and FQNEAQ. This CDR3 is built from 10 residues. The V end lost 5 bases, the J end lost 7 bases, and 6 bases lay between the germline ends. For the CDR3, the DNA is TGTGCCAGCAGCCCAGATGAGCAGTACTTC. Translated: CASSPDEQYF.